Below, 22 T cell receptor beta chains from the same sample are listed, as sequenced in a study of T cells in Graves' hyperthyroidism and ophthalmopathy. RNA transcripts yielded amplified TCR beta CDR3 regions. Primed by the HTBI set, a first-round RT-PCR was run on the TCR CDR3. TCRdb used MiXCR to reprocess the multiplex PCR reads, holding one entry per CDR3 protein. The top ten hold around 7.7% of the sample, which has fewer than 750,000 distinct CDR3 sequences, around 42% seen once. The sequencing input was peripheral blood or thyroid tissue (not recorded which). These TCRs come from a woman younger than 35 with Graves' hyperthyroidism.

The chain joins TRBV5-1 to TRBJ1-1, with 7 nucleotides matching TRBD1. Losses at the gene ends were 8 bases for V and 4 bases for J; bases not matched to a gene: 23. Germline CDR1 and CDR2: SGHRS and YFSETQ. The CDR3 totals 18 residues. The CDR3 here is CASRRIISRYRGPTEAFF. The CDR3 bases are TGCGCCAGTAGGCGGATCATCTCTAGATACAGGGGTCCCACTGAAGCTTTCTTT. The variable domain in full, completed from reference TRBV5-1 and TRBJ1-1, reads KAGVTQTPRYLIKTRGQQVTLSCSPISGHRSVSWYQQTPGQGLQFLFEYFSETQRNKGNFPGRFSGRQFSNSRSEMNVSTLELGDSALYLCASRRIISRYRGPTEAFFGQGTRLTVV.

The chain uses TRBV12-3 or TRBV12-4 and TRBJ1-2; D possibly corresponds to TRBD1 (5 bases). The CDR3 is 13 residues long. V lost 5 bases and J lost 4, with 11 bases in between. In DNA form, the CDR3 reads TGTGCCAGCAGTCCCCCCAGGGCCTATGGCTACACCTTC. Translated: CASSPPRAYGYTF.

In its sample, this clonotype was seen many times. CDR3 sequence reads: CASSARTYEGYTF. CDR3 bases: TGTGCCAGCAGCGCCCGGACCTACGAAGGCTACACCTTC. The chain uses TRBV9 and TRBJ1-2; D is uncertain. Per the germline V gene, CDR1 is SGDLS and CDR2 is YYNGEE. The V and J ends lost 3 bases and 8 bases respectively, with 14 bases between them. The CDR3 consists of 13 residues.

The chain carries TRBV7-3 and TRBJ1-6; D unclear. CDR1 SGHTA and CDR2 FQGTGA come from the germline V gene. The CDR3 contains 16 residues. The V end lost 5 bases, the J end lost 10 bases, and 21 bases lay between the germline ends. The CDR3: CASSKLAGGPESPLHF. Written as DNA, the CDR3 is TGTGCCAGCAGCAAACTAGCGGGAGGGCCCGAATCACCCCTCCACTTT.

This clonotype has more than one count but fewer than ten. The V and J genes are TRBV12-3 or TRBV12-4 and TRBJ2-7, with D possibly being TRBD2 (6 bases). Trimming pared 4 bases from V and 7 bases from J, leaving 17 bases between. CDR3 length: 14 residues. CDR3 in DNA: TGTGCCAGCAGTTCGCCCTCCGGGACTCGGGAGCAGTACTTC. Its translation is CASSSPSGTREQYF.

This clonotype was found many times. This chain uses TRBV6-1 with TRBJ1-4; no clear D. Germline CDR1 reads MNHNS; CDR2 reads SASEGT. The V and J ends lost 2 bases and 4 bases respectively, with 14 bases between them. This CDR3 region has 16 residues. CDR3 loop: CASSESRAEYNEKLFF. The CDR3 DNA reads TGTGCCAGCAGTGAAAGTCGGGCAGAGTATAATGAAAAACTGTTTTTT.

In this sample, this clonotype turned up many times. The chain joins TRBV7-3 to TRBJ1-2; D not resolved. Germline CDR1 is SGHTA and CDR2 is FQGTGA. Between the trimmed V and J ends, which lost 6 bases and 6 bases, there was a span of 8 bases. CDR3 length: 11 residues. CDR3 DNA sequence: TGTGCCAGCAGTGAAGGGAATGGCTACACCTTC. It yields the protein CASSEGNGYTF.

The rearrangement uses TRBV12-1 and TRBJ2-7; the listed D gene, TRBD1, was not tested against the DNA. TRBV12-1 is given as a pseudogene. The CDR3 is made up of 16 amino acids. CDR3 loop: CASSFTGQGVFYEQYF. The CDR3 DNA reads TGTGCCAGCAGCTTTACTGGACAGGGCGTATTCTACGAGCAGTACTTC.

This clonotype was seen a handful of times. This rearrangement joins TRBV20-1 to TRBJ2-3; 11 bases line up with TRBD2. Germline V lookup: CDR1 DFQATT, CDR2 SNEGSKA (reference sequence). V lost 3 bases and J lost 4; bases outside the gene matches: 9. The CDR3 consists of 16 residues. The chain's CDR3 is CSARGLLAGEADTQYF. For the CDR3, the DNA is TGCAGTGCTAGGGGGCTACTAGCGGGAGAGGCAGATACGCAGTATTTT.

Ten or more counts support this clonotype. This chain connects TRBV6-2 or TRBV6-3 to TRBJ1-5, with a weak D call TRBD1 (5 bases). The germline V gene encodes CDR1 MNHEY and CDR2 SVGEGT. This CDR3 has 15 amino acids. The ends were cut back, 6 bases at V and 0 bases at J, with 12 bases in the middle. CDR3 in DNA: TGTGCCAGCAGGCCGACAGAGTATAGCAATCAGCCCCAGCATTTT. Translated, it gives CASRPTEYSNQPQHF.

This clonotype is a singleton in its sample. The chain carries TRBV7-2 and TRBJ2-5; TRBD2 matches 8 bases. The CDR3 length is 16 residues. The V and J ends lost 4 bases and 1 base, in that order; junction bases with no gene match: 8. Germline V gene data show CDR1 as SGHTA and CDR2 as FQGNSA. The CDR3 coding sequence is TGTGCCAGCAGCTCCAATATAGCGGGACCCCAAGAGACCCAGTACTTC. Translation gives CASSSNIAGPQETQYF.

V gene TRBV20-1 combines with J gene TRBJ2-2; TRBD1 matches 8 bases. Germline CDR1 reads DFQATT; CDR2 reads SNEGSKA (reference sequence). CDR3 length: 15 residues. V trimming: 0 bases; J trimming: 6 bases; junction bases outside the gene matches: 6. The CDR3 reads CSAREDRDEAGELFF. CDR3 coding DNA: TGCAGTGCTAGAGAGGACAGGGACGAAGCCGGGGAGCTGTTTTTT.

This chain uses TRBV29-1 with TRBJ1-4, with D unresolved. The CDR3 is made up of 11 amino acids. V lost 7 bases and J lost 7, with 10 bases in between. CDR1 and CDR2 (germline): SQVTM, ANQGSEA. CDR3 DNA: TGCAGCGGGGAATGGGGTGAAAAACTGTTTTTT. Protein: CSGEWGEKLFF.

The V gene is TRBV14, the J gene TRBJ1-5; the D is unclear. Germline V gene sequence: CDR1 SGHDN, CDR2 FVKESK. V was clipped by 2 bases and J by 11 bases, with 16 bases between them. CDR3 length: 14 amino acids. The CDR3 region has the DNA TGTGCCAGCAGCCAACGGGCCGGGATGGAGACCCAGCATTTT. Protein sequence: CASSQRAGMETQHF.

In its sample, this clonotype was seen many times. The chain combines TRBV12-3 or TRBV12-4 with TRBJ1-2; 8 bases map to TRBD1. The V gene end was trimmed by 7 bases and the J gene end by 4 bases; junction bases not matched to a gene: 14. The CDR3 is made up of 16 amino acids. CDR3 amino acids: CASIATGARVVYGYTF. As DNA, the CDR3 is TGTGCCAGCATCGCGACAGGGGCCCGGGTCGTCTATGGCTACACCTTC.

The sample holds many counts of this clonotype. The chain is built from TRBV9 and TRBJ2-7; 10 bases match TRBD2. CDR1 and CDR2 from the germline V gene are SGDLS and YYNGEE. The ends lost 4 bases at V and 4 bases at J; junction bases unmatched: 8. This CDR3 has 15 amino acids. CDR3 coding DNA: TGTGCCAGCAGCCCCACTCAAGCGGGAGGGTACGAGCAGTACTTC. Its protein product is CASSPTQAGGYEQYF.

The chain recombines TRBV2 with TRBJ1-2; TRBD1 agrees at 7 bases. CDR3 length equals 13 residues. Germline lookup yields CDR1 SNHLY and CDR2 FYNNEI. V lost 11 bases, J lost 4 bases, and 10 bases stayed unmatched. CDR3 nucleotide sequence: TGTGCCGGTACAGGGGACGAGGGCTATGGCTACACCTTC. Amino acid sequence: CAGTGDEGYGYTF.

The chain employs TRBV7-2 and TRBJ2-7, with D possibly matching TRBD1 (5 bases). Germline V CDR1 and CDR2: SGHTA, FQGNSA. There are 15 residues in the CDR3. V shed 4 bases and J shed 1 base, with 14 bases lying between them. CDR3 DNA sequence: TGTGCCAGCAGCTCGGTGCAGGGTGTGTCCTACGAGCAGTACTTC. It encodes CASSSVQGVSYEQYF.

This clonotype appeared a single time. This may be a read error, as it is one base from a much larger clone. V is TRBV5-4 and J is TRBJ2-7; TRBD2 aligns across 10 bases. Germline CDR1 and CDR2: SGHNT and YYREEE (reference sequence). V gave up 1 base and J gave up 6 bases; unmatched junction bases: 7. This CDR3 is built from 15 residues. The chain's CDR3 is CASSLWPSGSFEQYF. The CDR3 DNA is TGTGCCAGCAGCTTGTGGCCTAGCGGGAGTTTCGAGCAGTACTTC.

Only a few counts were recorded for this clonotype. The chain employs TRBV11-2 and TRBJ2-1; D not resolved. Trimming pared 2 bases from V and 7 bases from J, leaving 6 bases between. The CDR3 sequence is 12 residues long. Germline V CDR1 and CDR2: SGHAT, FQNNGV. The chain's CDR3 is CASSLYVNEQFF. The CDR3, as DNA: TGTGCCAGCAGCTTATATGTGAATGAGCAGTTCTTC.

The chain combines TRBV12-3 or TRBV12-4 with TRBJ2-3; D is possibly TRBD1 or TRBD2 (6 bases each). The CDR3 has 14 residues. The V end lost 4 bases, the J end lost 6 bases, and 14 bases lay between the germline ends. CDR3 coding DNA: TGTGCCAGCAGTTCATCGTCGGGGGCCGATACGCAGTATTTT. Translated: CASSSSSGADTQYF.

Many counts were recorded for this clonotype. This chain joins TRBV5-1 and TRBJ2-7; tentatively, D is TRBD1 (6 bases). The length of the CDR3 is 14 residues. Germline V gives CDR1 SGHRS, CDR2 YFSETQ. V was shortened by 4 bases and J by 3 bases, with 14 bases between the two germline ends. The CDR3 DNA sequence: TGCGCCAGCAGCCGGGACATTGCCCTCTACGAGCAGTACTTC. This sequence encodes CASSRDIALYEQYF.